This is a list of T cell receptor beta chains from one sample in a study of T cell changes during pregnancy in multiple sclerosis. Assay used: immunoSEQ multiplex PCR; TCRdb lists only in-frame clones, some missing. This table holds around 95,000 clones, approximately 90% found once. The sequencing here drew on peripheral blood, taken after pregnancy. The receptor set was obtained from a female donor with multiple sclerosis, enrolled in a pregnancy study. The CDR3 runs from the conserved cysteine through the conserved F or W. Fields, in order: V gene, CDR3 length, J gene, clone size, D gene, CDR3 DNA, CDR3 protein. The D gene is left open where the match is weak. A row's size may be missing; if present it is once, few, many or a size class.

TRBV6-5	15	TRBJ2-7	.	TRBD1	TGTGCCAGCAGTTACTCGGGACAGGTCTCCAACGAGCAGTACTTC	CASSYSGQVSNEQYF
TRBV5-4	17	TRBJ1-2	once	TRBD1	TGTGCCAGCAGTTTGGACCCTTCCGGGACAGGGGAGGATGGCTACACCTTC	CASSLDPSGTGEDGYTF
TRBV13	13	TRBJ1-4	.	.	TGTGCCAGCAGCTTAGAGGGGACTGGAAAACTGTTTTTT	CASSLEGTGKLFF
TRBV5-5	13	TRBJ1-5	.	TRBD1	TGTGCCAGCAGCTTGGACAGGGGGACGCCCCAGCATTTT	CASSLDRGTPQHF
TRBV22-1	17	TRBJ2-4	.	.	TGTCCTGGGAGCGCGCCGGGACAGGGGGGAGCCAAAAACATTCAGTACTTC	CPGSAPGQGGAKNIQYF
TRBV30	14	TRBJ1-5	once	.	TGTGCCTGGTCAGCAGGGTTTAGCAATCAGCCCCAGCATTTT	CAWSAGFSNQPQHF
TRBV2	16	TRBJ1-6	.	TRBD1	TGTGCCAGCAGTGAAGCGCTAGGGACAGGGGGTTCACCCCTCCACTTT	CASSEALGTGGSPLHF
TRBV18	17	TRBJ1-4	.	TRBD1	TGTGCCAGCTCACCAGGGCAGGGGGATTTGATATTTGAAAAACTGTTTTTT	CASSPGQGDLIFEKLFF
TRBV7-6	17	TRBJ2-7	once	.	TGTGCCAGCAGCTTATTCCCAAAGGGGGACCTATCCTACGAGCAGTACTTC	CASSLFPKGDLSYEQYF
TRBV2	15	TRBJ2-3	.	.	TGTGCCAGCACCGAAGGGGAGGAAAACGCAGATACGCAGTATTTT	CASTEGEENADTQYF
TRBV27	14	TRBJ2-1	.	.	TGTGCCAGCAGTTTATATAGTTCAGGGGATGAGCAGTTCTTC	CASSLYSSGDEQFF
TRBV25-1	13	TRBJ1-1	few	.	TGTGCCAGCAGTGAAAGCCAGGCCCCTGAAGCTTTCTTT	CASSESQAPEAFF
TRBV2	12	TRBJ2-7	once	.	TGTGCCAGCAGTTCAACCAGGGTCGAGCAGTACTTC	CASSSTRVEQYF
TRBV28	13	TRBJ1-4	.	.	TGTGCCAGCAGTTTAGGGCCAAATGAAAAACTGTTTTTT	CASSLGPNEKLFF
TRBV4-2	15	TRBJ2-1	once	TRBD2	TGTGCCAGCAGCCAAGCAGCGGGAGTTTACAATGAGCAGTTCTTC	CASSQAAGVYNEQFF
TRBV7-9	17	TRBJ2-1	.	TRBD1	TGTGCCAGCAGCTTAGCCTCAGGGGGCGTCTCCTACAATGAGCAGTTCTTC	CASSLASGGVSYNEQFF
TRBV6-5	14	TRBJ2-5	.	.	TGTGCCAGCAGTCCCCGGTTAGCCGTGGAGACCCAGTACTTC	CASSPRLAVETQYF
TRBV10-3	17	TRBJ1-1	.	TRBD1	TGTGCCATCAGTGAGTCGTCAGGGGGAGTCTGGAACACTGAAGCTTTCTTT	CAISESSGGVWNTEAFF
TRBV9	18	TRBJ1-3	.	.	TGTGCCAGCAGCGTAGCTTGGGAGAGTCAGAGCTCTGGAAACACCATATATTTT	CASSVAWESQSSGNTIYF
TRBV7-9	13	TRBJ1-2	.	.	TGTGCCAGCAGCTCGCGGGCTAACTATGGCTACACCTTC	CASSSRANYGYTF
TRBV10-1	14	TRBJ2-5	.	TRBD1	TGCGCCAGCAGCGCCGGACAGGTGGGAGAGACCCAGTACTTC	CASSAGQVGETQYF
TRBV2	15	TRBJ1-1	.	.	TGTGCCAGCAGGAACCAGGGAAGCGCGCGTGTCAGAGCTTTCTTT	CASRNQGSARVRAFF
TRBV18	14	TRBJ1-4	.	.	TGTGCCAGCTCAGCGGGGGCTGCTAATGAAAAACTGTTTTTT	CASSAGAANEKLFF
TRBV5-6	14	TRBJ2-7	.	TRBD2	TGTGCCAGCAGCTGGGTAGCGGGAAGCTACGAGCAGTACTTC	CASSWVAGSYEQYF
TRBV7-9	13	TRBJ1-2	.	.	TGTGCCAGCAGCTTAGCAGGGGGCTATGGCTACACCTTC	CASSLAGGYGYTF
TRBV18	16	TRBJ1-2	once	TRBD1	TGTGCCAGCTCATCACCGGGACAGGGGATTAACTATGGCTACACCTTC	CASSSPGQGINYGYTF
TRBV6-5	14	TRBJ1-6	once	TRBD1	TGTGCCAGCAGACTCCGACAGGGCCACTCACCCCTCCACTTT	CASRLRQGHSPLHF
TRBV7-3	16	TRBJ2-1	.	TRBD2	TGTGCCAGCAGCGTATCTAGCGGGGGGGGATCAAATGAGCAGTTCTTC	CASSVSSGGGSNEQFF
TRBV7-3	12	TRBJ1-1	.	TRBD1	TGTGCCACCGGACAGGGCTCCGGTAAAGCTTTCTTT	CATGQGSGKAFF
TRBV30	13	TRBJ2-3	few	.	TGTGCCTGGGGAGGAACGGAGGCAGATACGCAGTATTTT	CAWGGTEADTQYF
TRBV5-1	16	TRBJ2-2	.	.	TGCGCCAGCAGCTTCCTCAGCCGGGGGGCATCCGGGGAGCTGTTTTTT	CASSFLSRGASGELFF
TRBV5-1	15	TRBJ1-2	.	TRBD1	TGCGCCAGCAGCTTGGCCGGGACAGATAACTATGGCTACACCTTC	CASSLAGTDNYGYTF
TRBV19	13	TRBJ1-3	.	.	TGTGCCAGTAGTACCCAATCTGGAAACACCATATATTTT	CASSTQSGNTIYF
TRBV28	16	TRBJ2-2	once	TRBD1	TGTGCCAGCAGTTTGATGCAGGGGGCAGGCACCGGGGAGCTGTTTTTT	CASSLMQGAGTGELFF
TRBV5-6	12	TRBJ2-3	.	TRBD2	TGTGCCAGCAGCTTGAGCGGGGGCCGGGCCCATTTT	CASSLSGGRAHF
TRBV7-9	15	TRBJ2-7	.	TRBD2	TGTGCCAGCAGCCCTGGGACTAGCGGGTCCTACGAGCAGTACTTC	CASSPGTSGSYEQYF
TRBV4-3	14	TRBJ2-1	.	.	TGCGCCAGCAGCCAGGATTTAACTAGGAATGAGCAGTTCTTC	CASSQDLTRNEQFF
TRBV5-1	11	TRBJ2-3	.	.	TGCGCCAGCAGCTTGGGAGGGGAGGAGTATTTT	CASSLGGEEYF
TRBV18	17	TRBJ2-7	.	TRBD1	TGTGCCAGCTCACCGCAGGGACTCGGGACAGGGAGATACGAGCAGTACTTC	CASSPQGLGTGRYEQYF
TRBV29-1	11	TRBJ1-2	.	.	TGCAGCGTTGGAGGGCATAATGGCTACACCTTC	CSVGGHNGYTF
TRBV2	14	TRBJ2-7	.	TRBD2	TGTGCCAGCAGAAATAGCGGGGGTACCTACGAGCAGTACTTC	CASRNSGGTYEQYF
TRBV7-9	14	TRBJ2-7	.	TRBD1	TGTGCCAGCAGCTTAGGGGCCAGGGGGCTTGAAGAGTACTTC	CASSLGARGLEEYF
TRBV7-8	16	TRBJ2-1	.	TRBD2	TGTGCCAGCAGGCCCCAGCGAGCGGGAGTGGGGAATGAGCAGTTCTTC	CASRPQRAGVGNEQFF
TRBV9	13	TRBJ2-5	.	.	TGTGCCAGCAGCGTAGCCAGGGTAGAGACCCAGTACTTC	CASSVARVETQYF
TRBV6-4	15	TRBJ2-1	.	.	TGTGCCAGCAGTGAGAGTGGAGTAACCTACAATGAGCAGTTCTTC	CASSESGVTYNEQFF